What follows are 22 T cell receptor beta chains derived from one specimen sequenced in a study of vaccination effects on CD4 cells after COVID-19. No antigens are known for them. Some clones are missing from TCRdb's copy, which holds only in-frame ones; the method was immunoSEQ multiplex PCR. This sample has around 60,000 clones, with 70% to 80% found just once. Antigen-specific CD4+ T cells were expanded with viral peptide pools in the ViraFEST assay before sequencing. Scientists isolated CD4+ T cells after an approximately 10-day culture period ended. No vaccinee had earlier SARS-CoV-2 infection, and nucleocapsid antibodies were negative. Sample: CD4+ T cells from PBMCs cultured with HCoV-NL63 spike peptides, taken before COVID-19 vaccination. The receptors shown here come from a human donor who received a COVID-19 vaccine.

V gene TRBV5-8 combines with J gene TRBJ1-2; D unclear. The V end lost 4 bases, the J end lost 6 bases, and 13 bases lay between the germline ends. Germline CDR1 reads SGHTS; CDR2 reads YDEGEE. This CDR3 has 13 amino acids. This chain's CDR3 is CASSRVLGDGYTF. The CDR3, as DNA: TGTGCCAGCAGCCGAGTCCTCGGGGATGGCTACACCTTC.

The gene calls are TRBV29-1 and TRBJ2-5; tentatively, D is TRBD1 (6 bases). V was pared by 7 bases and J by 0 bases, with 9 bases between. CDR1 is SQVTM, CDR2 ANQGSEA, per germline. The CDR3 covers 12 residues. The CDR3 bases are TGCAGCGCCAACAGGGACCAAGAGACCCAGTACTTC. Translated, it gives CSANRDQETQYF.

The chain is built from TRBV27 and TRBJ1-1; D remains unclear. CDR1 and CDR2 from the germline V gene are MNHEY and SMNVEV (reference sequence). The CDR3 length is 14 residues. Trimming shortened V by 8 bases and J by 2 bases, and 15 bases separated the two germline ends. The CDR3 nucleotides are TGTGCCAGCCCCTTGGCTGTTATTAACACTGAAGCTTTCTTT. Translated: CASPLAVINTEAFF.

V usage is TRBV5-6 and J usage is TRBJ1-1; D unclear. The CDR3 is 16 residues long. The ends were cut back, 0 bases at V and 3 bases at J, with 15 bases in the middle. Looked up from germline, CDR1 is SGHDT and CDR2 is YYEEEE. The DNA for the CDR3 is TGTGCCAGCAGCTTGGGGGCCCGGAGAGCCTACACTGAAGCTTTCTTT. This sequence encodes CASSLGARRAYTEAFF.

The chain recombines TRBV9 with TRBJ1-5; TRBD1 matches 7 bases. The CDR3 runs to 14 residues. V lost 3 bases and J lost 3; bases outside the gene matches: 3. CDR1 and CDR2 from the germline V gene are SGDLS and YYNGEE. The CDR3 here is CASSGTGNNQPQHF. The CDR3 nucleotides are TGTGCCAGCAGCGGGACAGGTAACAATCAGCCCCAGCATTTT.

The J gene is TRBJ2-3, the V gene TRBV5-1; TRBD2 agrees at 7 bases. The CDR3 covers 16 residues. The ends lost 3 bases at V and 0 bases at J; junction bases unmatched: 7. The germline CDR1 and CDR2 sequences are SGHRS and YFSETQ. The CDR3 sequence: CASSSAGGWSTDTQYF. The DNA for the CDR3 is TGCGCCAGCAGCTCAGCCGGGGGGTGGAGCACAGATACGCAGTATTTT.

This clone was recorded a few times. The CDR3 region has the DNA TGTGCCAGCAGCCAGGGACAGGTGCTGAACACTGAAGCTTTCTTT. Protein product: CASSQGQVLNTEAFF. The rearrangement joins TRBV3-1 (or the pseudogene TRBV3-2) to TRBJ1-1; 8 bases match TRBD1. Unmatched junction bases numbered 3, after V lost 3 bases and J lost 0 bases. The CDR3 sequence is 15 residues long. CDR1 is LGHDT, CDR2 YNNKEL, per germline (reference sequence).

This clone was counted between two and nine times. The chain links TRBV12-3 or TRBV12-4 to TRBJ1-6; D unclear. V was cut by 4 bases and J by 6 bases, with 4 bases left in between. CDR3 size: 12 residues. CDR3 loop: CASSYPNSPLHF. The CDR3 DNA is TGTGCCAGCAGTTATCCTAATTCACCCCTCCACTTT.

This clone was detected only a few times. The rearrangement uses TRBV10-3 and TRBJ2-6; possibly TRBD1 or TRBD2 for D (5 bases each). Trimming stripped 4 bases from V and 2 bases from J, with 15 bases between. The CDR3 contains 17 residues. Per germline, CDR1 ENHRY and CDR2 SYGVKD. The CDR3: CAISAPGRLTGANVLTF. DNA of the CDR3: TGTGCCATCAGTGCTCCGGGACGGCTTACTGGGGCCAACGTCCTGACTTTC.

The V gene is TRBV12-3 or TRBV12-4, the J gene TRBJ1-2, with D unresolved. V lost 3 bases, J lost 1 base, and 6 bases lay in between. CDR3 length: 13 amino acids. The CDR3 bases are TGTGCCAGCAGTTTCTCGGTTAACTATGGCTACACCTTC. Its protein is CASSFSVNYGYTF.

The V and J genes are TRBV30 and TRBJ1-6; D is ambiguous. Germline V gene lookup returns CDR1 GTSNPN and CDR2 SVGIG (reference sequence). V dropped 0 bases and J dropped 3 bases, with 3 bases sitting between them. The CDR3 sequence is 13 residues long. CDR3 coding DNA: TGTGCCTGGAGTGTCGGCTATAATTCACCCCTCCACTTT. Its translation: CAWSVGYNSPLHF.

This chain connects TRBV4-1 to TRBJ2-5; no definite D call. Germline CDR1 is MGHRA and CDR2 is YSYEKL. Trimming took off 1 base at V and 2 bases at J, with 5 bases between the two ends. This CDR3 spans 13 amino acids. The CDR3 sequence is CASSQAVQETQYF. For the CDR3, the DNA is TGCGCCAGCAGCCAAGCGGTTCAAGAGACCCAGTACTTC.

The V and J genes are TRBV3-1 (or the pseudogene TRBV3-2) and TRBJ2-3; weak D call: TRBD2 (6 bases). CDR1 and CDR2 from the germline V gene are LGHDT and YNNKEL (reference sequence). The length of the CDR3 is 12 residues. Trimming pared 4 bases from V and 5 bases from J, leaving 7 bases between. The CDR3 loop is CASSRREDTQYF. CDR3 in DNA: TGTGCCAGCAGCCGGAGGGAAGATACGCAGTATTTT.

This clone occurred once. The V call is TRBV2, the J call TRBJ1-1, with D perhaps matching TRBD1 (5 bases). CDR3 size: 13 residues. The ends were cut back, 6 bases at V and 8 bases at J, with 16 bases in the middle. Germline CDR1 and CDR2: SNHLY and FYNNEI. In nucleotides, the CDR3 is TGTGCCAGCAGCCCGACAGCCCTTGGGGAAGCTTTCTTT. This sequence encodes CASSPTALGEAFF.

This rearrangement joins TRBV5-1 to TRBJ2-5, with D unresolved. The V gene's germline CDR1 is SGHRS and CDR2 YFSETQ. The CDR3 totals 14 residues. V was cut by 1 base and J by 2 bases, with 9 bases left in between. CDR3 residues: CASSLYPNQETQYF. As DNA, the CDR3 is TGCGCCAGCAGCTTGTACCCTAATCAAGAGACCCAGTACTTC.

This clone has only a few counts. This rearrangement joins TRBV2 to TRBJ1-5, with TRBD1 matching over 11 bases. V was clipped by 6 bases and J by 0 bases; unmatched bases: 4. Germline-derived CDR1 and CDR2 are SNHLY and FYNNEI. CDR3 size: 16 residues. The CDR3 loop reads CASRRDRGVSNQPQHF. As DNA, the CDR3 is TGTGCCAGCAGGCGGGACAGGGGGGTTAGCAATCAGCCCCAGCATTTT.

V gene TRBV7-8 combines with J gene TRBJ1-5; possible D gene TRBD1, 6 bases. V was trimmed by 5 bases and J by 1 base, leaving 21 bases between them. CDR3 length: 18 residues. From germline, CDR1 is SGHVS and CDR2 FQNEAQ. The CDR3 nucleotides are TGTGCCAGCAGCCCCCTCCCCGGGACACTTGGGAGCAATCAGCCCCAGCATTTT. Translating gives CASSPLPGTLGSNQPQHF.

The rearrangement links TRBV20-1 to TRBJ2-1; TRBD2 matches 8 bases. Trimming removed 3 bases from V and 7 bases from J; junction bases left unmatched: 8. Per the germline V gene, CDR1 is DFQATT and CDR2 is SNEGSKA (reference sequence). The CDR3 length is 14 residues. The CDR3 DNA reads as TGCAGTGCTAGTGGCGGGGGGAGTGTTAATGAGCAGTTCTTC. Translating gives CSASGGGSVNEQFF.

The chain is built from TRBV5-4 and TRBJ2-1, with 8 positions matching TRBD2. Trimming took 3 bases from V and 5 from J; bases not matched to a gene: 13. The length of the CDR3 is 17 residues. Germline V gene lookup returns CDR1 SGHNT and CDR2 YYREEE (reference sequence). The CDR3 region has the DNA TGTGCCAGCAGCTCCGGGACTAGGGTCAGGGTCCACAATGAGCAGTTCTTC. Translated: CASSSGTRVRVHNEQFF.

The chain links TRBV11-2 to TRBJ2-7; tentative D call: TRBD2 (5 bases). Trimming removed 5 bases at V and 3 bases at J, with 11 bases between. The CDR3 contains 13 residues. From germline, CDR1 is SGHAT and CDR2 FQNNGV. CDR3 amino acids: CASSTGVYYEQYV. DNA of the CDR3: TGTGCCAGCAGCACCGGGGTCTACTACGAGCAGTACGTC.

This chain connects TRBV27 to TRBJ1-5; 10 bases are shared with TRBD1. With 5 bases clipped from V and 7 bases from J, the junction kept 8 bases outside the gene matches. The CDR3 runs to 15 residues. Germline V gene lookup returns CDR1 MNHEY and CDR2 SMNVEV (reference sequence). DNA for the CDR3: TGTGCCAGCAGTCCTCGACAGGGGGCTGACCAGCCCCAGCATTTT. Translating gives CASSPRQGADQPQHF.

The chain recombines TRBV7-2 with TRBJ1-2; D is perhaps TRBD1 (5 bases). The CDR3 sequence is 13 residues long. The V gene's germline CDR1 is SGHTA and CDR2 FQGNSA. Trimming took 0 bases from V and 3 from J, leaving 5 bases between them. The CDR3 nucleotides read TGTGCCAGCAGCTTAGCCAGGGACTATGGCTACACCTTC. Residues: CASSLARDYGYTF.